The 11 T cell receptor beta chains below were found in one sample sequenced in a study of metastatic and nonmetastatic thyroid tumors. TCRdb re-clonotyped the PCR reads through MiXCR. Of roughly 18,000 clones listed, approximately 29% are singletons. All patients were untreated before thyroid surgery. Sequenced: adjacent normal tissue. These receptors originate from a female donor with papillary thyroid cancer or a benign thyroid nodule (not recorded which). Some clones in this sample may be carry-over from other donors' samples.

This clone was seen at least ten times. This chain uses TRBV7-9 with TRBJ2-2; TRBD2 is a possible D gene (6 bases). Trimming took 10 bases from V and 0 from J, leaving 9 bases between them. Germline V gives CDR1 SEHNR, CDR2 FQNEAQ (reference sequence). This CDR3 has 13 amino acids. CDR3 bases: TGTGCCAACGGGGAGGCGAACACCGGGGAGCTGTTTTTT. Its translation is CANGEANTGELFF.

This clone was recorded many times. CDR3 sequence: CSARGQGGEKLFF. The CDR3 nucleotides are TGCAGTGCTAGAGGGCAGGGAGGTGAAAAACTGTTTTTT. The rearrangement links TRBV20-1 to TRBJ1-4; possible D gene TRBD1, 5 bases. V was cut by 1 base and J by 7 bases, with 10 bases left in between. This CDR3 region has 13 residues. Germline CDR1 DFQATT, CDR2 SNEGSKA (reference sequence).

The chain joins TRBV6-1 to TRBJ1-2; D might be TRBD1 (5 bases). This CDR3 is built from 14 residues. The V end lost 4 bases, the J end lost 6 bases, and 15 bases lay between the germline ends. From germline, CDR1 is MNHNS and CDR2 SASEGT. CDR3 sequence reads: CASSGGNPGDGYTF. CDR3 sequence (DNA): TGTGCCAGCAGTGGGGGGAACCCGGGGGATGGCTACACCTTC.

The DNA of the CDR3 is TGTGCCAGCAGACAACTACAGGGGGCGGGCGGAAACACCATATATTTT. This sequence encodes CASRQLQGAGGNTIYF. The chain has TRBV28 and TRBJ1-3; 9 bases are shared with TRBD1. V lost 6 bases and J lost 4; bases outside the gene matches: 10. The germline CDR1 and CDR2 sequences are MDHEN and SYDVKM. The CDR3 covers 16 residues.

The gene calls are TRBV28 and TRBJ1-5, with 7 bases fitting TRBD1. The CDR3 sequence is 13 residues long. Germline V lookup: CDR1 MDHEN, CDR2 SYDVKM. The junction had 2 bases not matched to a gene; V was cut back by 6 bases and J by 3 bases. CDR3 sequence: CASRGTVNQPQHF. The CDR3 DNA reads as TGTGCCAGCAGGGGGACAGTCAATCAGCCCCAGCATTTT.

The table lists this clone with many counts. The chain employs TRBV28 and TRBJ2-7; 8 nucleotides match TRBD1. The CDR3 totals 13 residues. CDR1 MDHEN and CDR2 SYDVKM come from the germline V gene. The trim removed 2 bases at V and 5 bases at J, leaving 2 bases unmatched. CDR3 residues: CASSLPGGHEQYF. The CDR3 DNA follows: TGTGCCAGCAGTTTACCAGGGGGCCACGAGCAGTACTTC.

The chain employs TRBV6-1 and TRBJ2-7, with TRBD1 matching 9 bases. The CDR3 extends over 15 amino acids. Germline values: CDR1 MNHNS, CDR2 SASEGT. The V and J ends lost 5 bases and 6 bases, in that order; junction bases with no gene match: 11. In DNA form, the CDR3 reads TGTGCCAGCAGTCGCAAACCGGGACAGGGAGGCGAGCAGTACTTC. Its protein is CASSRKPGQGGEQYF.

This clone was seen a handful of times. This sequence joins TRBV28 and TRBJ2-7, with D perhaps TRBD2 (5 bases). Trimming left V 4 bases short and J 5 bases short, with 24 bases between. The germline V gene has CDR1 MDHEN and CDR2 SYDVKM. This CDR3 comprises 17 residues. The CDR3 region is CASSYNPLGVSRDEQYF. The CDR3, as DNA: TGTGCCAGCAGTTATAATCCTCTCGGGGTATCCCGGGACGAGCAGTACTTC.

The V gene is TRBV19, the J gene TRBJ2-1; 10 bases fit TRBD1. V was clipped by 5 bases and J by 8 bases; unmatched bases: 12. Germline assignment: CDR1 LNHDA and CDR2 SQIVND (reference sequence). This CDR3 is built from 16 residues. Written as DNA, the CDR3 is TGTGCCAGTAGTGCGACCGGGACAGGGGTGCTGGATGAGCAGTTCTTC. Its translation is CASSATGTGVLDEQFF.

The V gene is TRBV20-1, the J gene TRBJ1-2; D is perhaps TRBD1 (5 bases). Germline V gene sequence: CDR1 DFQATT, CDR2 SNEGSKA (reference sequence). The CDR3 has 13 residues. Trimming shortened V by 3 bases and J by 8 bases, and 16 bases separated the two germline ends. Written as DNA, the CDR3 is TGCAGTGCTAGGACTCTTGATAGGGGCGGCTACACCTTC. It yields the protein CSARTLDRGGYTF.

CDR3 residues: CSAISVSRAREAFF. The CDR3 DNA reads as TGCAGTGCTATTTCGGTTTCACGGGCCCGTGAAGCTTTCTTT. This rearrangement joins TRBV20-1 to TRBJ1-1, with D unresolved. Trimming removed 4 bases at V and 7 bases at J, with 19 bases between. The CDR3 runs 14 residues. CDR1 is DFQATT and CDR2 is SNEGSKA in the germline V gene (reference sequence).